This T cell receptor beta chain was identified during a study of cytomegalovirus exposure and HLA in healthy donors. The CDR3 extends over 14 amino acids. Primers included in the PCR were 60 Vbeta and 13 Jbeta primers. Data came from immunoSEQ multiplex PCR; TCRdb stores just in-frame clones and leaves some out. The table records around 100,000 clones, about 82% of them present only once. General study results and limits: There were several of the most significant clusters that appeared linked to common viral pathogens in a later analysis. Segments of the TCR beta V type were, in most cases, productive about 90% or about 30% of the time in an earlier analysis. Researchers catalogued 160 or so TCR beta chains as cytomegalovirus-associated.

Turning to this clone: Its antigen is as yet unknown.

The rearrangement links TRBV21-1 to TRBJ1-6. TRBV21-1 is reported as a pseudogene. The source material was PBMCs. This receptor was obtained from a man aged 25 to 40 in good health and CMV-seronegative. The CDR3 sequence is CASSKVYTNSPLHF. In DNA, the CDR3 is TGTGCCAGCAGCAAAGTCTATACTAATTCACCCCTCCACTTT.